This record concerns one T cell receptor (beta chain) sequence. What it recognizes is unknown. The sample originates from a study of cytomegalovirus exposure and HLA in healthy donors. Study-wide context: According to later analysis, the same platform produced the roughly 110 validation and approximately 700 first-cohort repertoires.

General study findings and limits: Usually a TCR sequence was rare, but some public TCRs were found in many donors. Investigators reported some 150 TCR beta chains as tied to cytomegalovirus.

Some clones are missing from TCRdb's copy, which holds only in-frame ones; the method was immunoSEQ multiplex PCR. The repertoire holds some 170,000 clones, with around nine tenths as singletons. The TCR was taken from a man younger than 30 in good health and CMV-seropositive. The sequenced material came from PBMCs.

The CDR3 nucleotides read TGTGCCAGCAAGGGGTCAAGGGGGCCCCCAAACATTCAGTACTTC. Translating it yields CASKGSRGPPNIQYF. The J gene is TRBJ2-4, the V gene TRBV28; 7 positions agree with TRBD1. The V gene end was trimmed by 7 bases and the J gene end by 6 bases; junction bases not matched to a gene: 12. Looked up from germline, CDR1 is MDHEN and CDR2 is SYDVKM. This CDR3 is built from 15 residues.